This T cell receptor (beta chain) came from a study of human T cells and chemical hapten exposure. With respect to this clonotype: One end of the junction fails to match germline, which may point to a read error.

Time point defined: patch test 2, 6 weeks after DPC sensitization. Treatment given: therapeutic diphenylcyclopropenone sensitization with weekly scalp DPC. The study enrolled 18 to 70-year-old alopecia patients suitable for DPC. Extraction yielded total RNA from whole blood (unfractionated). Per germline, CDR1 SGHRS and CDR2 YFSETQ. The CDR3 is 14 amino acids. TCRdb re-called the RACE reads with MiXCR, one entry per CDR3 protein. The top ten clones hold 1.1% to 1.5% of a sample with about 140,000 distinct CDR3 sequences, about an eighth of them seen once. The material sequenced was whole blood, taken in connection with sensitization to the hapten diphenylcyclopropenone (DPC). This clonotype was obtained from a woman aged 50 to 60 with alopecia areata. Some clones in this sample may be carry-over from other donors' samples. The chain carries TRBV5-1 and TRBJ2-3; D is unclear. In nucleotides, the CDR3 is TGCGCCAGCGGCTTCGGTAGGGTCCCAGATACGCAGTATTTT. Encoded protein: CASGFGRVPDTQYF.